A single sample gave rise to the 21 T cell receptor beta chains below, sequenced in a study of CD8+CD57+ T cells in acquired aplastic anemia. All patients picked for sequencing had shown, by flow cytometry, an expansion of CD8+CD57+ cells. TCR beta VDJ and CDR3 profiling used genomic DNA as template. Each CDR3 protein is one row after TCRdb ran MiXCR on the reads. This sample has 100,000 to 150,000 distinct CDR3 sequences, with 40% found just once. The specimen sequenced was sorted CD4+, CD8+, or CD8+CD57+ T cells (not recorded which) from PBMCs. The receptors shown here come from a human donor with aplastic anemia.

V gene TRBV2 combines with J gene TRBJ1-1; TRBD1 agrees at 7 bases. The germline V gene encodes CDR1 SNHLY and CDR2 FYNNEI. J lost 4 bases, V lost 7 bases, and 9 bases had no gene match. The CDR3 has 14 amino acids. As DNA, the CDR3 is TGTGCCAGCACCCAAAACAGGGGAGTCACTGAAGCTTTCTTT. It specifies CASTQNRGVTEAFF.

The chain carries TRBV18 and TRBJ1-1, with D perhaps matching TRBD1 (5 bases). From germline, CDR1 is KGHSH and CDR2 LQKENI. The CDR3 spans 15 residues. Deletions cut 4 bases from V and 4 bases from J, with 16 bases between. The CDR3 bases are TGTGCCAGCTCACTCCTAGGCGGGGGAGGCACTGAAGCTTTCTTT. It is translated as CASSLLGGGGTEAFF.

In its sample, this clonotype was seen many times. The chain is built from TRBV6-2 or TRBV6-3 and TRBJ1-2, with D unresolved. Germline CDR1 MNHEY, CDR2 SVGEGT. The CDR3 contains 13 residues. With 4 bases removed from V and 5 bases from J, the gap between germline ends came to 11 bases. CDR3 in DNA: TGTGCCAGCAGTTGGGCCGGAGGATATGGCTACACCTTC. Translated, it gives CASSWAGGYGYTF.

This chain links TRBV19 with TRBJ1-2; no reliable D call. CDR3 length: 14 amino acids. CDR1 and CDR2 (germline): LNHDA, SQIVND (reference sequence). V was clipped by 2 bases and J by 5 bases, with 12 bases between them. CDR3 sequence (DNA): TGTGCCAGTAGTATATTCCGGGTTACATATGGCTACACCTTC. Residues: CASSIFRVTYGYTF.

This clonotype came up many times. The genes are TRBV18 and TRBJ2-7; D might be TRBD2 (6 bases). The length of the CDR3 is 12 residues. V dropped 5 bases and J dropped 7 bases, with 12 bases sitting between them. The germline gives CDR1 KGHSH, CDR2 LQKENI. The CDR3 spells CASSSLAGEQYV. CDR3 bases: TGTGCCAGCTCAAGCCTCGCGGGGGAGCAGTACGTC.

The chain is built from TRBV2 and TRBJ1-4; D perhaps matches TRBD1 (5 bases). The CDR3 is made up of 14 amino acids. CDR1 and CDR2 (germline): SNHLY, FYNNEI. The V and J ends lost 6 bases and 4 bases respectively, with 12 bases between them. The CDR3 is CASRRGGGNEKLFF. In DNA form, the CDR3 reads TGTGCCAGCAGACGCGGGGGGGGTAATGAAAAACTGTTTTTT.

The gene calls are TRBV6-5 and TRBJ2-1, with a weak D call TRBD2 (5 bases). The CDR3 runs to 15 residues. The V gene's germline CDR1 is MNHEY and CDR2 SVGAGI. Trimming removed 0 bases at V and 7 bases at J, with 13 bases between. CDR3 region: CASSYSLEVRNEQFF. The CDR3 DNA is TGTGCCAGCAGTTACTCTTTGGAGGTACGGAATGAGCAGTTCTTC.

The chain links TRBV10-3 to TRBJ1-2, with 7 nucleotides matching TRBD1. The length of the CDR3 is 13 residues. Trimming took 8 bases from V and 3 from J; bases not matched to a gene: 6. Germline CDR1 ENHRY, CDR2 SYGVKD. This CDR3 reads CAISDRDDYGYTF. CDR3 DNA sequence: TGTGCCATCTCAGACAGGGACGACTATGGCTACACCTTC.

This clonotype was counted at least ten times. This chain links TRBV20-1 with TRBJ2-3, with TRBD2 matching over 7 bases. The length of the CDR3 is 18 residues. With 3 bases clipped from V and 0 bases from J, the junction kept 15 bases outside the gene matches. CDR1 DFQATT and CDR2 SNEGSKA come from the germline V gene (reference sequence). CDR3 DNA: TGCAGTGCTAGTGATCGCGGTTGGTGGCGGGGGAGCACAGATACGCAGTATTTT. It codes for CSASDRGWWRGSTDTQYF.

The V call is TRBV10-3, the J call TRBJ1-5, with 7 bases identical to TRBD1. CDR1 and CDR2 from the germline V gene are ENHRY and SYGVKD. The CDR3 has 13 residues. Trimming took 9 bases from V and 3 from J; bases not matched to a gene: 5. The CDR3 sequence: CAIGGRYNQPQHF. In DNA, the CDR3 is TGTGCCATAGGGGGCAGGTACAATCAGCCCCAGCATTTT.

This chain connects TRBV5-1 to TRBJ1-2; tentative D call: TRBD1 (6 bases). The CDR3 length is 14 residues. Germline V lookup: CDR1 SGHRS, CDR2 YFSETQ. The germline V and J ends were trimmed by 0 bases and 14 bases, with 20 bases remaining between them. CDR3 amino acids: CASSLEDSLQLPTF. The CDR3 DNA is TGCGCCAGCAGCTTGGAGGACAGTCTCCAGCTACCAACCTTC.

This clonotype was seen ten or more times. The DNA for the CDR3 is TGTGCCAGCAGTGACGGGACAGGCACTCTTCGGCCCCAGCATTTT. Protein product: CASSDGTGTLRPQHF. The V gene is TRBV2, the J gene TRBJ1-5, with 8 bases lining up with TRBD1. Germline V CDR1 and CDR2: SNHLY, FYNNEI. This CDR3 spans 15 amino acids. The V gene end was trimmed by 3 bases and the J gene end by 9 bases; junction bases not matched to a gene: 10.

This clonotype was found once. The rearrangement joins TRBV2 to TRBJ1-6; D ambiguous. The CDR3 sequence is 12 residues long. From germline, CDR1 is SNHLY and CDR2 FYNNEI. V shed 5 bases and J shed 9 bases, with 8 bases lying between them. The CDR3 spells CASSLNFSPLHF. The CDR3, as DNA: TGTGCCAGCAGTTTGAACTTTTCACCCCTCCACTTT.

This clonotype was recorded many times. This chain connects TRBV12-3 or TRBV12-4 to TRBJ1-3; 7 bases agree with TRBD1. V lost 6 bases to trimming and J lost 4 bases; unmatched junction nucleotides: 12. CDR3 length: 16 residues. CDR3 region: CASSKSSRGEGNTIYF. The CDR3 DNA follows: TGTGCCAGCAGCAAATCCAGCAGGGGGGAAGGAAACACCATATATTTT.

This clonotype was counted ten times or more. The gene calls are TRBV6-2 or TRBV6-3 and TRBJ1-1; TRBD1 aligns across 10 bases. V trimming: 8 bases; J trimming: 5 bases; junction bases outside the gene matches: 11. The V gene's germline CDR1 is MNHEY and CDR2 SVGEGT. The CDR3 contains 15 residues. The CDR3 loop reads CASVGGGTGETEAFF. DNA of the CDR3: TGTGCCAGCGTCGGAGGCGGGACAGGGGAAACTGAAGCTTTCTTT.

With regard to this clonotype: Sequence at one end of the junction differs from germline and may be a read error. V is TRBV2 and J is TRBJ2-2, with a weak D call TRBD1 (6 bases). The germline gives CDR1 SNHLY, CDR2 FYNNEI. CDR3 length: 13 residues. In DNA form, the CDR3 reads TGTGCCGCCGACAGGAGAAACACCGGGGAGTTGTTTTTT. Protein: CAADRRNTGELFF.

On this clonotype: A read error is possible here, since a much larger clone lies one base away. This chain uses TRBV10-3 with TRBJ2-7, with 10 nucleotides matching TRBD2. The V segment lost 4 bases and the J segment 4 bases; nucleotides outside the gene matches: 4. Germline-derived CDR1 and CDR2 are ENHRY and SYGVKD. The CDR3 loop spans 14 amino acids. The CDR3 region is CAISATSGRYEQYF. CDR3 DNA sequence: TGTGCCATCAGTGCGACTAGCGGGCGGTACGAGCAGTACTTC.

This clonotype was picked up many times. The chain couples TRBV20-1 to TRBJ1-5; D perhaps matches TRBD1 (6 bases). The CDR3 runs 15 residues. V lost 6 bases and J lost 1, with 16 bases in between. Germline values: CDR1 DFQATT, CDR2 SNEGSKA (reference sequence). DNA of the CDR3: TGCAGTGCCCACAGGGAAGGTAGAAGCAATCAGCCCCAGCATTTT. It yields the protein CSAHREGRSNQPQHF.

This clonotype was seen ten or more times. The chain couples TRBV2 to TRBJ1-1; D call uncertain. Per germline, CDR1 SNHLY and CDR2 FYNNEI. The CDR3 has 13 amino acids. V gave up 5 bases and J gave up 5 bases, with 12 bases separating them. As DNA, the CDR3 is TGTGCCAGCAGTTTAGGGTCGGGGACTGAAGCTTTCTTT. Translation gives CASSLGSGTEAFF.

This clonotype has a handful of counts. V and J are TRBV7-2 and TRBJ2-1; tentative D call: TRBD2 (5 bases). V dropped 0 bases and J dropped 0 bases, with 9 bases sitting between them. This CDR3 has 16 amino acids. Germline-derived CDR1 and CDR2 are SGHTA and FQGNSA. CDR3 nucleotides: TGTGCCAGCAGCTTAGCGATAGCGAGCTCCTACAATGAGCAGTTCTTC. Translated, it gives CASSLAIASSYNEQFF. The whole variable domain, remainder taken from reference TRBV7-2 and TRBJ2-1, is GAGVSQSPSNKVTEKGKDVELRCDPISGHTALYWYRQSLGQGLEFLIYFQGNSAPDKSGLPSDRFSAERTGGSVSTLTIQRTQQEDSAVYLCASSLAIASSYNEQFFGPGTRLTVL.

CDR3 sequence (DNA): TGTGCCACAACCGGCGGGGCTGGGGCCAACGTCCTGACTTTC. This gives the protein CATTGGAGANVLTF. The chain recombines TRBV15 with TRBJ2-6, with D possibly being TRBD2 (6 bases). The CDR3 extends over 14 amino acids. The germline V gene encodes CDR1 LNHNV and CDR2 YYDKDF (reference sequence). Deletions cut 9 bases from V and 2 bases from J, with 11 bases between.